These 8 T cell receptor beta chains originate from one sample sequenced in a study of cytomegalovirus exposure and HLA in healthy donors. 60 Vbeta and 13 Jbeta primers were used in PCR. Assay used: immunoSEQ multiplex PCR; TCRdb lists only in-frame clones, some missing. This sample carries about 190,000 clones, roughly 80% of them seen once, and the ten largest clones take approximately 2.8%. Sequenced: PBMCs. These receptors were taken from a woman aged 30 to 39 in good health and CMV-seropositive.

This clone occurred once. The genes are TRBV10-1 and TRBJ2-7, with 7 bases fitting TRBD1. Germline-derived CDR1 and CDR2 are WNHNN and SYGVQD (reference sequence). The junction had 7 bases not matched to a gene; V was cut back by 8 bases and J by 0 bases. The CDR3 is 14 residues long. CDR3 amino acids: CASVKDRTSYEQYF. As DNA, the CDR3 is TGCGCCAGCGTCAAGGACAGGACCTCCTACGAGCAGTACTTC.

This clone was detected a few times. The chain has TRBV7-2 and TRBJ2-5; 7 bases are a match to TRBD1. The junction had 7 bases not matched to a gene; V was cut back by 5 bases and J by 1 base. Per the germline V gene, CDR1 is SGHTA and CDR2 is FQGNSA. The CDR3 has 15 residues. The CDR3 region is CASSEYRDSQETQYF. The CDR3 nucleotides are TGTGCCAGCAGCGAATACCGGGACAGCCAAGAGACCCAGTACTTC.

V is TRBV10-1 and J is TRBJ2-3; TRBD1 agrees at 9 bases. The germline gives CDR1 WNHNN, CDR2 SYGVQD (reference sequence). Losses at the gene ends were 2 bases for V and 0 bases for J; bases not matched to a gene: 9. The CDR3 runs 18 residues. CDR3 DNA sequence: TGCGCCAGCAGTGAGCGACGGACAGGGGCGTTTAGCACAGATACGCAGTATTTT. This gives the protein CASSERRTGAFSTDTQYF.

This clone was seen just once. V usage is TRBV2 and J usage is TRBJ1-1; unclear D gene. CDR1 and CDR2 from the germline V gene are SNHLY and FYNNEI. The CDR3 covers 11 residues. With 6 bases removed from V and 4 bases from J, the gap between germline ends came to 6 bases. CDR3 nucleotide sequence: TGTGCCAGCAGGCCGGGCACTGAAGCTTTCTTT. It is translated as CASRPGTEAFF.

This clone appeared a single time. The chain recombines TRBV15 with TRBJ2-1, with 7 positions matching TRBD2. The CDR3 has 15 amino acids. J gave up 4 bases and V 1 base, and 4 bases lay outside the gene matches. The germline V gene has CDR1 LNHNV and CDR2 YYDKDF (reference sequence). CDR3 sequence: CATSRGSGMYNEQFF. The CDR3 DNA reads TGTGCCACCAGCAGAGGGAGCGGGATGTACAATGAGCAGTTCTTC. The full variable domain, its missing parts supplied by reference TRBV15 and TRBJ2-1, is DAMVIQNPRYQVTQFGKPVTLSCSQTLNHNVMYWYQQKSSQAPKLLFHYYDKDFNNEADTPDNFQSRRPNTSFCFLDIRSPGLGDTAMYLCATSRGSGMYNEQFFGPGTRLTVL.

The chain has TRBV14 and TRBJ1-2; 8 bases are shared with TRBD1. V dropped 4 bases and J dropped 0; count of bases not matched to a gene: 7. This CDR3 is built from 16 residues. The germline V gene encodes CDR1 SGHDN and CDR2 FVKESK. CDR3 region: CASSRAGGRTNYGYTF. The DNA of the CDR3 is TGTGCCAGCAGCCGGGCAGGGGGCCGCACTAACTATGGCTACACCTTC.

Concerning this clone itself: Mismatch with germline at one junction end may stem from a read error. The chain employs TRBV7-9 and TRBJ2-7, with TRBD2 matching over 13 bases. Germline assignment: CDR1 SEHNR and CDR2 FQNEAQ (reference sequence). This CDR3 is 17 amino acids long. CDR3 DNA: TGTTCCAGCAGCCTCGGACTAGCGGGGGTTAGCTCCTACGAGCAGTACTTC. Amino acid sequence: CSSSLGLAGVSSYEQYF.

The DNA for the CDR3 is TGTGCCAGCAGTTACTCGGATCCGACACAGACCGGGGAGCTGTTTTTT. Amino acids: CASSYSDPTQTGELFF. The chain combines TRBV6-5 with TRBJ2-2; D is unclear. This CDR3 is built from 16 residues. V was trimmed by 0 bases and J by 5 bases, leaving 13 bases between them. The germline V gene has CDR1 MNHEY and CDR2 SVGAGI.